A selection of T cell receptor beta chains follows, all from one sample in a study of regulatory T cells in long-lasting Graves disease. MiXCR, applied by TCRdb to the multiplex PCR reads, yields one record per CDR3 protein. The sample records about 220,000 distinct CDR3 sequences, approximately 19% being singletons. Separately, the same data were catalogued under a study of T cells in Graves' hyperthyroidism and ophthalmopathy.

Sequences were derived from peripheral blood mononuclear cells (PBMCs), sampled at new diagnosis, from a patient treated with antithyroid drugs. Every receptor here comes from a woman aged 30 to 39 with Graves disease. Each CDR3 is given with its conserved first and last residue. A D gene is named only where the DNA matches it firmly. Size is stated as once, few, many, or a class for an expanded clone.

d_call: -
j_call: TRBJ1-5
v_call: TRBV9
clone_size: once
cdr3_nt: TGTGCCAGCAGTCGAGACGAAGGACAGAACAATCAGCCCCAGCATTTT
cdr3_aa: CASSRDEGQNNQPQHF

d_call: -
j_call: TRBJ2-7
v_call: TRBV7-3
clone_size: many
cdr3_nt: TGTGCCAGCAGCTTATTCAGCTCCTACGAGCAGTACTTC
cdr3_aa: CASSLFSSYEQYF

d_call: -
j_call: TRBJ1-1
v_call: TRBV13
clone_size: many
cdr3_nt: TGTGCCAGCAGCCCATGGCCCGGGGGGCAGGGAACTGAAGCTTTCTTT
cdr3_aa: CASSPWPGGQGTEAFF

d_call: -
j_call: TRBJ1-4
v_call: TRBV25-1
clone_size: few
cdr3_nt: TGTGCCAGCAGTAACTCTGAAAAACTGTTTTTT
cdr3_aa: CASSNSEKLFF

d_call: -
j_call: TRBJ1-1
v_call: TRBV29-1
clone_size: many
cdr3_nt: TGCAGCGTTGAACTCCCTTGGGGCACTGAAGCTTTCTTT
cdr3_aa: CSVELPWGTEAFF

d_call: -
j_call: TRBJ2-5
v_call: TRBV5-5
clone_size: many
cdr3_nt: TGTGCCAGCAGCCTGGGACAGAGGGGGGGGACCCAGTACTTC
cdr3_aa: CASSLGQRGGTQYF

d_call: TRBD1
j_call: TRBJ1-5
v_call: TRBV20-1
clone_size: many
cdr3_nt: TGCAGTGCAAAACAGGGGGCGCGGAGCAATCAGCCCCAGCATTTT
cdr3_aa: CSAKQGARSNQPQHF

d_call: TRBD2
j_call: TRBJ2-1
v_call: TRBV6-1
clone_size: many
cdr3_nt: TGTGCCAGCAACTCAATCGGGACTACCAATGAGCAGTTCTTC
cdr3_aa: CASNSIGTTNEQFF

d_call: TRBD1
j_call: TRBJ2-7
v_call: TRBV12-5
clone_size: many
cdr3_nt: TGTGCTAGTGGTTTGGTACTCGGACAGGGTATCAACGAGCAGTACTTC
cdr3_aa: CASGLVLGQGINEQYF

d_call: TRBD1
j_call: TRBJ1-3
v_call: TRBV27
clone_size: few
cdr3_nt: TGTGCCAGCAGCCTTGGACAGGGCGCTGGAAACACCATATATTTT
cdr3_aa: CASSLGQGAGNTIYF